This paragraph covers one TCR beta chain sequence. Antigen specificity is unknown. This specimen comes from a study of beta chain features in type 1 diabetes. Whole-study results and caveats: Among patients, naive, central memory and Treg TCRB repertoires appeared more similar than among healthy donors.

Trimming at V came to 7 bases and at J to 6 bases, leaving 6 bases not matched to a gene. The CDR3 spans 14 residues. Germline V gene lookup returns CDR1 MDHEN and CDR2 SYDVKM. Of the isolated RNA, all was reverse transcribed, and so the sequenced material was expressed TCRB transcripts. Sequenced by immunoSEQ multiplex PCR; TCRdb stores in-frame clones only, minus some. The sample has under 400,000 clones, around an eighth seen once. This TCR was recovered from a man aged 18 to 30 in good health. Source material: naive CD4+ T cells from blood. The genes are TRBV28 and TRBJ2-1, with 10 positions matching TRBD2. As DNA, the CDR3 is TGTGCCAGCATGATGAGCGGGGGGGTCAATGAGCAGTTCTTC. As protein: CASMMSGGVNEQFF.